These 28 T cell receptor beta chains originate from one sample sequenced in a study of T cell responses to AZD1222 COVID-19 vaccine. Sequencing was performed with immunoSEQ multiplex PCR; in TCRdb, only in-frame clones are kept and a portion is missing. The sample contains roughly 89,000 clones, roughly 90% of which appear only once. The material sequenced was peripheral blood, taken on day 0 of MenACWY control vaccination. The receptors come from an adult in good health.

The J gene is TRBJ2-5, the V gene TRBV30, with D hard to call. CDR1 and CDR2 from the germline V gene are GTSNPN and SVGIG (reference sequence). CDR3 length equals 12 residues. V was pared by 3 bases and J by 5 bases, with 10 bases between. The CDR3 sequence is CAWRDNRETQYF. The CDR3 region has the DNA TGTGCCTGGAGAGACAACCGGGAGACCCAGTACTTC. The full variable domain, its missing parts supplied by reference TRBV30 and TRBJ2-5, is SQTIHQWPATLVQPVGSPLSLECTVEGTSNPNLYWYRQAAGRGLQLLFYSVGIGQISSEVPQNLSASRPQDRQFILSSKKLLLSDSGFYLCAWRDNRETQYFGPGTRLLVL.

The chain joins TRBV30 to TRBJ1-1; no reliable D call. Germline V gene lookup returns CDR1 GTSNPN and CDR2 SVGIG (reference sequence). Trimming pared 1 base from V and 1 base from J, leaving 4 bases between. The CDR3 has 12 amino acids. CDR3 amino acids: CAWSGGNTEAFF. Written as DNA, the CDR3 is TGTGCCTGGAGTGGAGGGAACACTGAAGCTTTCTTT.

V usage is TRBV12-3 or TRBV12-4 and J usage is TRBJ2-7; D uncertain. The CDR3 totals 13 residues. V lost 5 bases to trimming and J lost 2 bases, with 10 bases between them. CDR3 coding DNA: TGTGCCAGCAGTCCCGTCGTTCCCTACGAGCAGTACTTC. Translation: CASSPVVPYEQYF.

This clone was detected only a few times. V is TRBV5-5 and J is TRBJ2-7, with D hard to call. This CDR3 spans 12 amino acids. Germline V CDR1 and CDR2: SGHKS, YYEKEE (reference sequence). The germline V and J ends were trimmed by 0 bases and 3 bases, with 4 bases remaining between them. In nucleotides, the CDR3 is TGTGCCAGCAGCTTGGTCGTCTACGAGCAGTACTTC. Translating it yields CASSLVVYEQYF.

As DNA, the CDR3 is TGTGCCAGCAGCGGAAGGGGGACTAGCGGAAGCTCCTACAATGAGCAGTTCTTC. This translates into CASSGRGTSGSSYNEQFF. The V gene is TRBV7-2, the J gene TRBJ2-1; 11 nucleotides line up with TRBD2. The CDR3 spans 18 residues. After removal of 5 bases from V and 0 bases from J, the junction contained 9 bases not matched to a gene. CDR1 and CDR2 (germline): SGHTA, FQGNSA.

This clone was counted a single time. The chain links TRBV12-3 or TRBV12-4 to TRBJ2-1, with D uncertain. Trimming stripped 7 bases from V and 5 bases from J, with 12 bases between. The CDR3 runs to 13 residues. The CDR3 protein is CASTNTVNNEQFF. In DNA, the CDR3 is TGTGCCAGCACTAACACGGTAAACAATGAGCAGTTCTTC.

CDR3 amino acids: CASSLQAFF. CDR3 DNA: TGTGCCAGCAGCTTACAAGCTTTCTTT. The chain uses TRBV5-8 and TRBJ1-1; D is unclear. CDR3 length equals 9 residues. Germline CDR1 SGHTS, CDR2 YDEGEE. Trimming took 2 bases from V and 9 from J, leaving 2 bases between them.

The chain links TRBV19 to TRBJ2-2, with 13 positions matching TRBD2. Trimming cost V 4 bases and J 3 bases; bases outside gene matches: 5. Germline V gene data show CDR1 as LNHDA and CDR2 as SQIVND (reference sequence). CDR3 size: 17 residues. The DNA for the CDR3 is TGTGCCAGTAGTAGGACTAGCGGGAGCTCAGACACCGGGGAGCTGTTTTTT. Protein product: CASSRTSGSSDTGELFF.

This clone was seen a single time. The CDR3 protein is CASSLGGLNNEKLFF. CDR3 bases: TGTGCCAGCAGTTTGGGGGGGTTAAATAATGAAAAACTGTTTTTT. The rearrangement joins TRBV28 to TRBJ1-4, with a tentative D call TRBD1 (5 bases). V lost 3 bases and J lost 4, with 12 bases in between. The CDR3 totals 15 residues. CDR1 MDHEN and CDR2 SYDVKM come from the germline V gene. Full variable domain (remainder filled in from reference TRBV28 and TRBJ1-4): DVKVTQSSRYLVKRTGEKVFLECVQDMDHENMFWYRQDPGLGLRLIYFSYDVKMKEKGDIPEGYSVSREKKERFSLILESASTNQTSMYLCASSLGGLNNEKLFFGSGTQLSVL.

This chain joins TRBV10-3 and TRBJ1-3; possible D gene TRBD1, 5 bases. The V gene lost 6 bases and the J gene lost 3 bases, with 15 bases spanning the gap. CDR3 length: 15 amino acids. Germline V gene sequence: CDR1 ENHRY, CDR2 SYGVKD. CDR3 in DNA: TGTGCCATCAGCCCCGGGACCTCAGGTGGAAACACCATATATTTT. This sequence encodes CAISPGTSGGNTIYF.

J is TRBJ2-1 and V is TRBV7-2; 7 bases map to TRBD2. The V gene's germline CDR1 is SGHTA and CDR2 FQGNSA. With 4 bases clipped from V and 1 base from J, the junction kept 10 bases outside the gene matches. The CDR3 extends over 17 amino acids. The CDR3, as DNA: TGTGCCAGCAGCTCCCAACCCCTAGCGGCTTCCTACAATGAGCAGTTCTTC. It codes for CASSSQPLAASYNEQFF.

The chain carries TRBV5-4 and TRBJ2-3, with D unclear. The germline V and J ends were trimmed by 3 bases and 3 bases, with 11 bases remaining between them. There are 14 residues in the CDR3. CDR1 and CDR2 from the germline V gene are SGHNT and YYREEE (reference sequence). CDR3 bases: TGTGCCAGCAGCTCCTGGAGCGTGACAGATACGCAGTATTTT. Protein: CASSSWSVTDTQYF. The full variable domain, rest sourced from reference TRBV5-4 and TRBJ2-3, is ETGVTQSPTHLIKTRGQQVTLRCSSQSGHNTVSWYQQALGQGPQFIFQYYREEENGRGNFPPRFSGLQFPNYSSELNVNALELDDSALYLCASSSWSVTDTQYFGPGTRLTVL.

The chain recombines TRBV15 with TRBJ2-1; D is perhaps TRBD2 (6 bases). V was clipped by 6 bases and J by 0 bases, with 6 bases between them. Germline values: CDR1 LNHNV, CDR2 YYDKDF (reference sequence). This CDR3 comprises 13 residues. CDR3 DNA: TGTGCCACCAGAGCGGGCTCCTACAATGAGCAGTTCTTC. This codes for CATRAGSYNEQFF.

The rearrangement links TRBV27 to TRBJ2-2, with a weak D call TRBD1 (6 bases). The CDR3 is 15 residues long. Trimming shortened V by 3 bases and J by 3 bases, and 11 bases separated the two germline ends. Per the germline V gene, CDR1 is MNHEY and CDR2 is SMNVEV (reference sequence). CDR3 region: CASSFQGSYTGELFF. CDR3 coding DNA: TGTGCCAGCAGTTTTCAGGGGAGTTACACCGGGGAGCTGTTTTTT.

The V and J genes are TRBV28 and TRBJ1-5, with 7 bases aligning to TRBD1. V trimming: 4 bases; J trimming: 2 bases; junction bases outside the gene matches: 2. Per the germline V gene, CDR1 is MDHEN and CDR2 is SYDVKM. CDR3 length: 14 amino acids. The CDR3, as DNA: TGTGCCAGCAGTTCTACAGGGGGCAATCAGCCCCAGCATTTT. Encoded protein: CASSSTGGNQPQHF.

CDR3 nucleotides: TGTGCCAGCAGTTACTCTAGCCGGGACAGAGATCAGCCCCAGCATTTT. This sequence encodes CASSYSSRDRDQPQHF. V and J are TRBV6-2 or TRBV6-3 and TRBJ1-5; 7 nucleotides agree with TRBD1. The trim removed 0 bases at V and 5 bases at J, leaving 7 bases unmatched. This CDR3 region has 16 residues. Germline CDR1 reads MNHEY; CDR2 reads SVGEGT.

The rearrangement links TRBV7-2 to TRBJ1-5; no clear D gene. This CDR3 comprises 14 residues. CDR1 is SGHTA, CDR2 FQGNSA, per germline. Trimming pared 5 bases from V and 0 bases from J, leaving 8 bases between. The CDR3 region has the DNA TGTGCCAGCAGCCATACAAATAGCAATCAGCCCCAGCATTTT. Protein: CASSHTNSNQPQHF.

This rearrangement joins TRBV28 to TRBJ2-2; D is uncertain. Germline V CDR1 and CDR2: MDHEN, SYDVKM. CDR3 length: 13 residues. Trimming cost V 10 bases and J 0 bases, with 9 bases left between them. This chain's CDR3 is CATSGPNTGELFF. The CDR3 coding sequence is TGTGCCACCTCGGGCCCGAACACCGGGGAGCTGTTTTTT.

The rearrangement links TRBV7-2 to TRBJ2-7; the D gene is possibly TRBD2 (6 bases). Germline values: CDR1 SGHTA, CDR2 FQGNSA. Trimming left V 1 base short and J 4 bases short, with 20 bases between. The CDR3 is made up of 17 amino acids. The CDR3 loop reads CASSLVMAAGRVYEQYF. CDR3 nucleotide sequence: TGTGCCAGCAGCTTAGTAATGGCCGCGGGAAGGGTGTACGAGCAGTACTTC.

This clone has only one observation. The chain is built from TRBV3-1 (or the pseudogene TRBV3-2) and TRBJ2-1, with 7 bases that match TRBD1. Germline CDR1 and CDR2: LGHDT and YNNKEL (reference sequence). The CDR3 loop spans 14 amino acids. With 4 bases clipped from V and 14 bases from J, the junction kept 14 bases outside the gene matches. The CDR3 here is CASSPSGTEGVEFF. Written as DNA, the CDR3 is TGTGCCAGCAGCCCCTCCGGGACAGAAGGAGTTGAGTTCTTC.

The chain carries TRBV7-2 and TRBJ2-3, with 8 positions matching TRBD1. CDR1 is SGHTA and CDR2 is FQGNSA in the germline V gene. This CDR3 spans 17 amino acids. The trim removed 2 bases at V and 6 bases at J, leaving 13 bases unmatched. The CDR3 is CASSLSSTGGMMDTQYF. The CDR3, as DNA: TGTGCCAGCAGCTTATCATCCACAGGGGGAATGATGGATACGCAGTATTTT.

This clone was observed a single time. V usage is TRBV10-1 and J usage is TRBJ1-3; no reliable D call. Germline V gene data show CDR1 as WNHNN and CDR2 as SYGVQD (reference sequence). The CDR3 contains 12 residues. The V end was cut by 5 bases, the J end by 0 bases, with 2 bases between. This chain's CDR3 is CASSLSGNTIYF. DNA for the CDR3: TGCGCCAGCAGTCTCTCTGGAAACACCATATATTTT.

The chain couples TRBV6-5 to TRBJ1-1; weak D call: TRBD1 (5 bases). Trimming took off 7 bases at V and 0 bases at J, with 15 bases between the two ends. The germline V gene has CDR1 MNHEY and CDR2 SVGAGI. The CDR3 loop spans 15 amino acids. The CDR3 region has the DNA TGTGCCAGCAACATGGGGGGGACCATGAACACTGAAGCTTTCTTT. This encodes CASNMGGTMNTEAFF.

V and J are TRBV7-8 and TRBJ2-7; 7 nucleotides line up with TRBD1. This CDR3 spans 13 amino acids. Unmatched junction bases numbered 7, after V lost 4 bases and J lost 7 bases. From germline, CDR1 is SGHVS and CDR2 FQNEAQ. CDR3 residues: CASSWDRTGEQYF. The CDR3 DNA sequence: TGTGCCAGCAGCTGGGATCGGACAGGAGAGCAGTACTTC. The whole variable domain, remainder taken from reference TRBV7-8 and TRBJ2-7, is GAGVSQSPRYKVAKRGQDVALRCDPISGHVSLFWYQQALGQGPEFLTYFQNEAQLDKSGLPSDRFFAERPEGSVSTLKIQRTQQEDSAVYLCASSWDRTGEQYFGPGTRLTVT.

The chain uses TRBV6-5 and TRBJ1-1; D ambiguous. This CDR3 is built from 13 residues. Germline lookup yields CDR1 MNHEY and CDR2 SVGAGI. The V and J ends lost 6 bases and 11 bases respectively, with 19 bases between them. CDR3 DNA: TGTGCCAGCAGACTCCGAGCCGCTACGTGGGCTTTCTTT. The encoded protein is CASRLRAATWAFF.

The chain uses TRBV15 and TRBJ1-2; D possibly corresponds to TRBD1 (5 bases). The CDR3 length is 13 residues. V shed 6 bases and J shed 4 bases, with 12 bases lying between them. Germline lookup yields CDR1 LNHNV and CDR2 YYDKDF (reference sequence). CDR3 bases: TGTGCCACCAGTGGGGGGAGGTCCTATGGCTACACCTTC. Amino acid sequence: CATSGGRSYGYTF.

The chain uses TRBV19 and TRBJ2-2, with 7 positions matching TRBD1. The CDR3 totals 15 residues. Losses at the gene ends were 8 bases for V and 5 bases for J; bases not matched to a gene: 11. CDR1 is LNHDA, CDR2 SQIVND, per germline (reference sequence). The CDR3, as DNA: TGTGCCAGTTCTGAGCAGGGGGTTTGGACCGGGGAGCTGTTTTTT. It translates to CASSEQGVWTGELFF.

The V gene is TRBV28, the J gene TRBJ2-7; 9 positions agree with TRBD1. The CDR3 runs to 15 residues. Germline lookup yields CDR1 MDHEN and CDR2 SYDVKM. With V trimmed by 6 bases and J by 2 bases, 8 bases remained unmatched. The chain's CDR3 is CASRKDRGITYEQYF. The CDR3 DNA sequence: TGTGCCAGCAGGAAGGACAGGGGAATTACCTACGAGCAGTACTTC.